This T cell receptor (beta chain) originates from a study of T cell responses to AZD1222 COVID-19 vaccine. Data came from immunoSEQ multiplex PCR; TCRdb stores just in-frame clones and leaves some out. This table holds approximately 76,000 clones, about 84% found once. Study-wide results and limits: Vaccination with two AZD1222 doses was followed by a rise in Spike-specific TCR breadth and depth.

To note about this clone: The target antigen is unknown.

The source material was peripheral blood, sampled on day 0 of AZD1222 vaccination. The clonotype originates from an adult in good health.

CDR3 nucleotide sequence: TGCAGTGTCCCGAACACCGGGGAGCTGTTTTTT. This codes for CSVPNTGELFF. The chain combines TRBV20-1 with TRBJ2-2; the D is unclear. Between the trimmed V and J ends, which lost 7 bases and 0 bases, there was a span of 3 bases. This CDR3 contains 11 residues. CDR1 and CDR2 (germline): DFQATT, SNEGSKA (reference sequence).